One and the same sample provided the 18 T cell receptor beta chains below, sequenced in a study of T cell changes during pregnancy in multiple sclerosis. This table comes from immunoSEQ multiplex PCR, and its TCRdb copy is limited to in-frame clones, with some not included. The table lists approximately 65,000 clones, approximately 89% of them singletons, with less than 1.5% in the top ten. The sequencing here drew on peripheral blood, taken in the third trimester of pregnancy. The receptors derive from a female donor in good health, enrolled as a control in a pregnancy study.

The chain combines TRBV5-1 with TRBJ2-7, with 8 positions matching TRBD1. Germline V gene sequence: CDR1 SGHRS, CDR2 YFSETQ. The CDR3 is 18 amino acids. J was trimmed by 3 bases and V by 3 bases; bases with no gene match: 17. The CDR3 region has the DNA TGCGCCAGCAGCTCCAAACTTACTACGGGACAGGTATACTACGAGCAGTACTTC. Translating it yields CASSSKLTTGQVYYEQYF.

This chain links TRBV7-2 with TRBJ1-5, with D hard to call. Germline V CDR1 and CDR2: SGHTA, FQGNSA. The CDR3 consists of 13 residues. V was trimmed by 0 bases and J by 7 bases, leaving 7 bases between them. The CDR3 coding sequence is TGTGCCAGCAGCTTAGCGGAGCGACAGCCCCAGCATTTT. This sequence encodes CASSLAERQPQHF.

The chain joins TRBV2 to TRBJ1-3; the D gene is possibly TRBD1 (6 bases). Germline loops: CDR1 SNHLY, CDR2 FYNNEI. V was shortened by 6 bases and J by 4 bases, with 16 bases between the two germline ends. The CDR3 sequence is 15 residues long. The CDR3 spells CASRAQGSAGNTIYF. In DNA form, the CDR3 reads TGTGCCAGCAGGGCACAGGGCTCAGCGGGAAACACCATATATTTT.

This clone was recorded only once. V and J are TRBV14 and TRBJ2-7; 7 nucleotides match TRBD1. This CDR3 has 15 residues. Germline CDR1 and CDR2: SGHDN and FVKESK. Trimming cost V 4 bases and J 5 bases; bases outside gene matches: 11. CDR3 nucleotide sequence: TGTGCCAGCAGCCCTGGGACAGCTGCGATCCACGAGCAGTACTTC. This translates into CASSPGTAAIHEQYF.

The chain carries TRBV4-3 and TRBJ1-4; 9 nucleotides agree with TRBD1. From germline, CDR1 is LGHNA and CDR2 YSLEER. V gave up 2 bases and J gave up 6 bases; unmatched junction bases: 10. The length of the CDR3 is 17 residues. CDR3 sequence (DNA): TGCGCCAGCAGCCAAAATCCGGGACAGGGTTGGGATGAAAAACTGTTTTTT. Its translation is CASSQNPGQGWDEKLFF.

V is TRBV5-6 and J is TRBJ1-5; D remains ambiguous. In germline, CDR1 is SGHDT, CDR2 YYEEEE. Trimming removed 0 bases from V and 5 bases from J, with 12 bases in between. The CDR3 runs to 15 residues. The CDR3 sequence: CASSLDRYGDQPQHF. The CDR3 DNA reads TGTGCCAGCAGCTTGGATCGGTACGGGGATCAGCCCCAGCATTTT.

The chain recombines TRBV19 with TRBJ1-3; D unresolved. The CDR3 length is 15 residues. V shed 6 bases and J shed 1 base, with 13 bases lying between them. CDR1 LNHDA and CDR2 SQIVND come from the germline V gene (reference sequence). The CDR3 nucleotides are TGTGCCAGTAGCCCCTGGGGAGGATCTGGAAACACCATATATTTT. Translating gives CASSPWGGSGNTIYF.

The chain recombines TRBV4-1 with TRBJ2-7; D possibly corresponds to TRBD2 (5 bases). CDR1 is MGHRA, CDR2 YSYEKL, per germline. V lost 1 base, J lost 3 bases, and 16 bases lay in between. This CDR3 spans 16 amino acids. In DNA, the CDR3 is TGCGCCAGCAGCCAAGGAAGAGGATCGGGGAGCTACGAGCAGTACTTC. Residues: CASSQGRGSGSYEQYF.

In this sample, this clone turned up a few times. The rearrangement joins TRBV7-6 to TRBJ1-4; D might be TRBD1 (6 bases). The CDR3 extends over 11 amino acids. V shed 5 bases and J shed 8 bases, with 6 bases lying between them. Germline-derived CDR1 and CDR2 are SGHVS and FNYEAQ. The CDR3 nucleotides are TGTGCCAGCAGCAGGGGGGAAAAACTGTTTTTT. It translates to CASSRGEKLFF.

This sequence joins TRBV20-1 and TRBJ1-1; TRBD1 agrees at 7 bases. The germline V gene encodes CDR1 DFQATT and CDR2 SNEGSKA (reference sequence). Trimming took 3 bases from V and 11 from J; bases not matched to a gene: 6. The CDR3 contains 11 residues. This CDR3 is CSASRGLEAFF. CDR3 nucleotides: TGCAGTGCTAGTAGGGGGCTGGAGGCTTTCTTT.

V gene TRBV6-4 combines with J gene TRBJ2-1, with TRBD2 matching 13 bases. This CDR3 has 16 amino acids. Germline CDR1 reads MRHNA; CDR2 reads SNTAGT. Trimming at V came to 0 bases and at J to 7 bases, leaving 3 bases not matched to a gene. The CDR3 spells CASSDSTSGGWNEQFF. For the CDR3, the DNA is TGTGCCAGCAGTGACTCGACTAGCGGGGGGTGGAATGAGCAGTTCTTC.

The CDR3 nucleotides read TGTGCCAGCAGTTTAGGAGATTCACCCCTCCACTTT. It translates to CASSLGDSPLHF. The chain carries TRBV6-6 and TRBJ1-6; D uncertain. The CDR3 runs to 12 residues. Germline V CDR1 and CDR2: MNHNY, SVGAGI (reference sequence). V was trimmed by 4 bases and J by 8 bases, leaving 6 bases between them.

The chain is built from TRBV5-6 and TRBJ2-1; 11 nucleotides line up with TRBD1. J was trimmed by 9 bases and V by 3 bases; bases with no gene match: 11. The germline CDR1 and CDR2 sequences are SGHDT and YYEEEE. CDR3 size: 16 residues. CDR3 bases: TGTGCCAGCAGCTCTCCCCCCGGACAGGGGGCAGGTGAGCAGTTCTTC. This gives the protein CASSSPPGQGAGEQFF. Drawing the rest from reference TRBV5-6 and TRBJ2-1, the complete variable domain is DAGVTQSPTHLIKTRGQQVTLRCSPKSGHDTVSWYQQALGQGPQFIFQYYEEEERQRGNFPDRFSGHQFPNYSSELNVNALLLGDSALYLCASSSPPGQGAGEQFFGPGTRLTVL.

This sequence joins TRBV10-1 and TRBJ2-7; maybe TRBD2 (5 bases). The CDR3 runs to 11 residues. CDR1 and CDR2 from the germline V gene are WNHNN and SYGVQD (reference sequence). Trimming shortened V by 7 bases and J by 7 bases, and 11 bases separated the two germline ends. The CDR3 coding sequence is TGCGCCAGCAACCACGGGGAGGAGCAGTACTTC. Translation: CASNHGEEQYF.

The chain carries TRBV5-5 and TRBJ1-6; D is unclear. The CDR3 contains 14 residues. Trimming stripped 7 bases from V and 4 bases from J, with 12 bases between. Germline CDR1 reads SGHKS; CDR2 reads YYEKEE (reference sequence). Here the CDR3 reads CASHSLEYNSPLHF. As DNA, the CDR3 is TGTGCCAGCCACTCTTTAGAATATAATTCACCCCTCCACTTT.

The chain carries TRBV9 and TRBJ1-6; D is possibly TRBD1 (6 bases). The CDR3 totals 14 residues. Germline-derived CDR1 and CDR2 are SGDLS and YYNGEE. The V and J ends lost 4 bases and 5 bases respectively, with 10 bases between them. Here the CDR3 DNA reads TGTGCCAGCAGCACCGGGACACATAATTCACCCCTCCACTTT. Protein product: CASSTGTHNSPLHF. Full variable domain (outside the CDR3, taken from reference TRBV9 and TRBJ1-6): DSGVTQTPKHLITATGQRVTLRCSPRSGDLSVYWYQQSLDQGLQFLIQYYNGEERAKGNILERFSAQQFPDLHSELNLSSLELGDSALYFCASSTGTHNSPLHFGNGTRLTVT.

A single count supports this clone. The chain links TRBV7-2 to TRBJ2-2; D is undetermined. This CDR3 region has 14 residues. Deletions cut 4 bases from V and 1 base from J, with 7 bases between. Germline lookup yields CDR1 SGHTA and CDR2 FQGNSA. The DNA of the CDR3 is TGTGCCAGCAGCTCATCATTGAACACCGGGGAGCTGTTTTTT. Its translation: CASSSSLNTGELFF.

The chain is built from TRBV7-3 and TRBJ2-1, with 13 bases matching TRBD2. Germline V gene lookup returns CDR1 SGHTA and CDR2 FQGTGA. V was clipped by 5 bases and J by 10 bases; unmatched bases: 8. The length of the CDR3 is 15 residues. The CDR3 is CASSGGLAGFGEQFF. The CDR3, as DNA: TGTGCCAGCAGCGGGGGACTAGCGGGGTTTGGGGAGCAGTTCTTC. The full variable domain, with the rest looked up from reference TRBV7-3 and TRBJ2-1, is GAGVSQTPSNKVTEKGKYVELRCDPISGHTALYWYRQSLGQGPEFLIYFQGTGAADDSGLPNDRFFAVRPEGSVSTLKIQRTERGDSAVYLCASSGGLAGFGEQFFGPGTRLTVL.